Listed here is a single T cell receptor beta chain. What antigen it recognizes has not been identified. No qualities accompany the bases; no much larger clone lies one base away. Reading the label with the study, this specimen's treatment or condition is: oral pan-JAK inhibitor, 5-10 mg twice daily. From alopecia areata patients, peripheral blood was collected along with lesional scalp punch biopsies. PBMCs were separated by density centrifugation and stained for CD3, CD4 and CD8, after which CD4+ and CD8+ T cells were sorted on a FACSAria. The data were taken from a study of CD8+ T cells in alopecia areata (dated 2018 in TCRdb). With respect to the entire study: The treated patients took part in an open-label pilot trial in which moderate-to-severe alopecia areata was treated with oral tofacitinib at 5 to 10 mg twice daily. The study used high-throughput TCRbeta sequencing to examine T cell clonal expansion in alopecia areata, in both the C3H/HeJ mouse model and human patients. Scalp clonality was compared among normal scalp (n=4), patchy alopecia areata scalp (n=8), and alopecia totalis/universalis scalp (n=8). The SALT score, which quantifies the percentage of affected scalp surface area, was used to measure disease severity in treated patients. Amplification of TCRbeta CDR3 regions was done by immunoSEQ multiplex PCR using 35 Vbeta forward primers and 13 Jbeta reverse primers. Biopsies were taken from tofacitinib-treated patients at baseline and at 4 and 24 weeks of treatment, and a later scalp biopsy was taken in several of the tofacitinib-treated patients. RNA came from the PAXgene miRNA kit for fixed scalp, the miRNeasy kit for PBMCs, and the RNeasy kit for mouse skin. Tofacitinib was given for 6 to 18 months, followed by 6 months of follow-up off drug to assess delayed response and recurrence. Scalp tissue and sorted CD4+ and CD8+ peripheral blood T cells from patchy and totalis/universalis alopecia areata patients and from healthy controls were covered by human TCRbeta sequencing. Points the paper makes about the study in general: During tofacitinib treatment, many expanded lesional clones remained in scalp and blood, and this persistence may partly explain relapse after treatment is stopped. Compared with normal scalp, lesional scalp had higher clonality and more expanded CD8+ clones, particularly in alopecia totalis/universalis, a pattern that suggests antigenic drive. Scalp clonality and the number of expanded CD8+ clones among the top 100 scalp clones were significantly decreased by tofacitinib. Scalp TCR repertoire analysis is complicated because resident alphabeta T cells in normal human skin are also sequenced, whereas mouse skin is dominated by gammadelta T cells. Because the treated cohort was small and had just a single nonresponder, larger studies are needed to establish links between baseline CD8+ expansion and response. Shared TCR sequences between patients were less evident than in mice, which may be partly attributable to HLA diversity in the patient population.

CDR1 and CDR2, per the germline V gene, are SQVTM and ANQGSEA. From the cysteine up to the phenylalanine, the CDR3 has a length of 13 residues. Only CDR3 DNA remains: 39 bases, in frame from the first base. The junction carries 6 bases between V and J, which are trimmed by 3 bases and 0 bases respectively. Receptor amplification or capture employed the immunoSEQ multiplex PCR assay. RNA was extracted from all samples and reverse transcribed into cDNA as template for TCR sequencing. First-strand cDNA was synthesized with SuperScript III using a 2:1 mix of oligo-dT and random hexamers. A synthetic immune receptor repertoire was used to assess amplification bias, and residual bias was removed computationally. The authors' pipeline ran thus. Raw reads were preprocessed to remove errors, and CDR3 was defined according to IMGT conventions as the region from the conserved cysteine to phenylalanine. Clonality was computed as 1 minus the Shannon entropy, with the entropy normalized by log2 of the number of productive unique TCRs. CD4 or CD8 identity of scalp clones was inferred by cross-referencing scalp TCRbeta sequences with sorted blood CD4 and CD8 repertoires. TCRdb mirrors the immuneACCESS table, restricted to in-frame sequences. Some clones are absent from its copies; in checked studies, under half trace to an unresolved V gene, and the reason for the others is unknown. The V and J calls and clone size were taken over from that table, and D and trimming were inferred from the DNA. The sample records roughly 220,000 clones, 66% of which are singletons. More than 1% of the sample is in the top ten clones.

This clonotype was obtained from a human donor with alopecia areata. The sequenced sample was CD4+ T cells sorted from blood, obtained between weeks 43 and 45, from a patient treated with tofacitinib. The chain is made from TRBV29-1 and TRBJ2-4; a tentative D call is TRBD2 (6 bases match). The base sequence is TGCAGCGTTGAGGGACTAGCCAAAAACATTCAGTACTTC. Its coded protein is CSVEGLAKNIQYF. Reference TRBV29-1 and TRBJ2-4 genes cover what lies past the CDR3, so the full variable domain is SAVISQKPSRDICQRGTSLTIQCQVDSQVTMMFWYRQQPGQSLTLIATANQGSEATYESGFVIDKFPISRPNLTFSTLTVSNMSPEDSSIYLCSVEGLAKNIQYFGAGTRLSVL.